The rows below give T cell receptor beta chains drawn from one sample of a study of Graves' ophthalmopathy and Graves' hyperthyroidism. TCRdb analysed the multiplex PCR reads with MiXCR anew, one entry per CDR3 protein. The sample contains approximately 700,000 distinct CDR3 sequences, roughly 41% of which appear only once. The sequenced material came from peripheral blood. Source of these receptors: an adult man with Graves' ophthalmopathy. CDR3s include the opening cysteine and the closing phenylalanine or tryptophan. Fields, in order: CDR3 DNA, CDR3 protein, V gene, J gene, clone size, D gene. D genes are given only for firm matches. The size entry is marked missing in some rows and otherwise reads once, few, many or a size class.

CDR3nt: TGTGCCAGCAGTTACTCATTAGCGGGCAATCAGCCCCAGCATTTT; CDR3aa: CASSYSLAGNQPQHF; v_gene: TRBV6-5; j_gene: TRBJ1-5; abundance: many; d_gene: -
CDR3nt: TGCAGCGCCCCGGCCGGAGAAGTGGGTAGGGGAGAGGTTTATGGCTACACCTTC; CDR3aa: CSAPAGEVGRGEVYGYTF; v_gene: TRBV29-1; j_gene: TRBJ1-2; abundance: -; d_gene: -
CDR3nt: TGTGCCAGCAGCTCGACAGTCTCTGGGGCCAACGTCCTGACTTTC; CDR3aa: CASSSTVSGANVLTF; v_gene: TRBV7-6; j_gene: TRBJ2-6; abundance: many; d_gene: -
CDR3nt: TGTGCCAGTCTAGCGGGGGGGCCCACAGATACGCAGTATTTT; CDR3aa: CASLAGGPTDTQYF; v_gene: TRBV10-3; j_gene: TRBJ2-3; abundance: many; d_gene: TRBD2
CDR3nt: TGCGCCAGCAGCCAAGATGTATATTCCTACGAGCAGTACTTC; CDR3aa: CASSQDVYSYEQYF; v_gene: TRBV4-3; j_gene: TRBJ2-7; abundance: few; d_gene: -
CDR3nt: TGCAGCGTTCGACAGGGGGCGCGGGAGACCCAGTACTTC; CDR3aa: CSVRQGARETQYF; v_gene: TRBV29-1; j_gene: TRBJ2-5; abundance: many; d_gene: TRBD1
CDR3nt: TGCGCCAGCAGCGTTCAGGGAAGAGGACAAGAGACCCAGTACTTC; CDR3aa: CASSVQGRGQETQYF; v_gene: TRBV5-1; j_gene: TRBJ2-5; abundance: many; d_gene: -
CDR3nt: TGTGCCAGCACTTGGACAGGGGATTCGAAGACCCAGTACTTC; CDR3aa: CASTWTGDSKTQYF; v_gene: TRBV2; j_gene: TRBJ2-5; abundance: many; d_gene: TRBD1
CDR3nt: TGTGCCAGCAGCTTGTCTAGCGGGAGCGTGGACACCGGGGAGCTGTTTTTT; CDR3aa: CASSLSSGSVDTGELFF; v_gene: TRBV9; j_gene: TRBJ2-2; abundance: -; d_gene: TRBD2
CDR3nt: TGTGCCAGCAGCCAAGATCCCCCGCGCGGGAGGGGAGAGACCCAGTACTTC; CDR3aa: CASSQDPPRGRGETQYF; v_gene: TRBV4-2; j_gene: TRBJ2-5; abundance: few; d_gene: TRBD2
CDR3nt: TGTGCTAGCAGCTTAGGGGCCGGGACGGACTACGAGCAGTACTTC; CDR3aa: CASSLGAGTDYEQYF; v_gene: TRBV7-6; j_gene: TRBJ2-7; abundance: -; d_gene: -
CDR3nt: TGTGCCAGCCGGCAGGGGGTTATCACAGATACGCAGTATTTT; CDR3aa: CASRQGVITDTQYF; v_gene: TRBV2; j_gene: TRBJ2-3; abundance: -; d_gene: TRBD1
CDR3nt: TGTGCCAGCAGCTTCATCAACCGCGCGCGCAGCACAGATACGCAGTATTTT; CDR3aa: CASSFINRARSTDTQYF; v_gene: TRBV7-8; j_gene: TRBJ2-3; abundance: few; d_gene: -
CDR3nt: TGTGCCACCAGTGAGCGGACTAGTTACGAGCATTTT; CDR3aa: CATSERTSYEHF; v_gene: TRBV24-1; j_gene: TRBJ1-5; abundance: -; d_gene: -
CDR3nt: TGTGCCACCAGCAGTGATGAGGGGCCGTTGAACACTGAAGCTTTCTTT; CDR3aa: CATSSDEGPLNTEAFF; v_gene: TRBV15; j_gene: TRBJ1-1; abundance: -; d_gene: -
CDR3nt: TGTGCCAGCAGCCAAGAGGGCGTGAGCCACGAGCAGTACTTC; CDR3aa: CASSQEGVSHEQYF; v_gene: TRBV13; j_gene: TRBJ2-7; abundance: few; d_gene: -
CDR3nt: TGCGCCAGCAGCTTTACAGGGAATGAGCAGTTCTTC; CDR3aa: CASSFTGNEQFF; v_gene: TRBV5-1; j_gene: TRBJ2-1; abundance: few; d_gene: -
CDR3nt: TGTGCCAGCAACCCCGAGGGGCGTGAAGGCTACACCTTC; CDR3aa: CASNPEGREGYTF; v_gene: TRBV7-9; j_gene: TRBJ1-2; abundance: many; d_gene: -
CDR3nt: TGTGCCAGTACCCGGGACACCCAGCCCCATCAGCCCCAGCATTTT; CDR3aa: CASTRDTQPHQPQHF; v_gene: TRBV19; j_gene: TRBJ1-5; abundance: many; d_gene: -
CDR3nt: TGTGCCAGTAGTATCCCTAGCGGGAGAAATGAGCAGTACTTC; CDR3aa: CASSIPSGRNEQYF; v_gene: TRBV19; j_gene: TRBJ2-7; abundance: -; d_gene: TRBD2
CDR3nt: TGTGCCAGCAGCGGGTTGGACACGGGCGGTAGGGGCTATGGCTACACCTTC; CDR3aa: CASSGLDTGGRGYGYTF; v_gene: TRBV9; j_gene: TRBJ1-2; abundance: many; d_gene: -
CDR3nt: TGTGCCATCGGGCCGGGGGGGACGAACACCGGGGAGCAGTACTTC; CDR3aa: CAIGPGGTNTGEQYF; v_gene: TRBV10-3; j_gene: TRBJ2-7; abundance: -; d_gene: TRBD2
CDR3nt: TGTGCCAGCAGTTTAGAATGGTTGAACTCTGGAAACACCATATATTTT; CDR3aa: CASSLEWLNSGNTIYF; v_gene: TRBV12-3/TRBV12-4; j_gene: TRBJ1-3; abundance: many; d_gene: -
CDR3nt: TGCGCCAGCCGCGGAGGGACACACCAAGAGACCCAGTACTTC; CDR3aa: CASRGGTHQETQYF; v_gene: TRBV10-2; j_gene: TRBJ2-5; abundance: -; d_gene: -
CDR3nt: TGTGCCAGCAGTGGCGTTAGCAGAAACGAGCAGTACTTC; CDR3aa: CASSGVSRNEQYF; v_gene: TRBV25-1; j_gene: TRBJ2-7; abundance: many; d_gene: -
CDR3nt: TGTGTCAGCAGTTTGGGGGTGGACACTGAAGCTTTCTTT; CDR3aa: CVSSLGVDTEAFF; v_gene: TRBV29-1; j_gene: TRBJ1-1; abundance: -; d_gene: -
CDR3nt: TGTGCCAGCTTGTGGTCCGGGGAAGAGACCCAGTACTTC; CDR3aa: CASLWSGEETQYF; v_gene: TRBV5-4; j_gene: TRBJ2-5; abundance: -; d_gene: -
CDR3nt: TGCGCCAGCAGCCAGGGAGCGGGCGGGGAGCTGTTTTTT; CDR3aa: CASSQGAGGELFF; v_gene: TRBV4-3; j_gene: TRBJ2-2; abundance: -; d_gene: -
CDR3nt: TGCAGTGAATTCGGTCAGCGGGGCTATGGCTACACCTTC; CDR3aa: CSEFGQRGYGYTF; v_gene: TRBV29-1; j_gene: TRBJ1-2; abundance: -; d_gene: -
CDR3nt: TGTGCCAGCTCCATCTCGGCAGAACTATACGAGCAGTACTTC; CDR3aa: CASSISAELYEQYF; v_gene: TRBV19; j_gene: TRBJ2-7; abundance: many; d_gene: -
CDR3nt: TGCGCCAGCAGCTTGTTACTGCAGGACACTGAAGCTTTCTTT; CDR3aa: CASSLLLQDTEAFF; v_gene: TRBV5-1; j_gene: TRBJ1-1; abundance: many; d_gene: -
CDR3nt: TGTGCCAGTACTTCCGGGCTTTTCTATGGCTACACCTTC; CDR3aa: CASTSGLFYGYTF; v_gene: TRBV19; j_gene: TRBJ1-2; abundance: -; d_gene: -
CDR3nt: TGTGCCAGCAGCTTGACTAGCGGACGACCCCTAAGCTACGAGCAGTACTTC; CDR3aa: CASSLTSGRPLSYEQYF; v_gene: TRBV7-9; j_gene: TRBJ2-7; abundance: many; d_gene: TRBD2
CDR3nt: TGCAGTGCTAGGGGACAGGGGGCCTACGAGCAGTACTTC; CDR3aa: CSARGQGAYEQYF; v_gene: TRBV20-1; j_gene: TRBJ2-7; abundance: -; d_gene: TRBD1
CDR3nt: TGTGCCAGCAGCTTAGATACAGGGGGCTTGGGGGAGCAGTACTTC; CDR3aa: CASSLDTGGLGEQYF; v_gene: TRBV7-2; j_gene: TRBJ2-7; abundance: many; d_gene: TRBD1
CDR3nt: TGTGCCAGCAGCGTAGGGGACGGTACCTCCTCCTATAATTCACCCCTCCACTTT; CDR3aa: CASSVGDGTSSYNSPLHF; v_gene: TRBV9; j_gene: TRBJ1-6; abundance: many; d_gene: -
CDR3nt: TGCGCCAGCAGCCAAGCCTCGTCCCAGGGACAGCTTAACTATGGCTACACCTTC; CDR3aa: CASSQASSQGQLNYGYTF; v_gene: TRBV4-1; j_gene: TRBJ1-2; abundance: -; d_gene: TRBD1
CDR3nt: TGTGCCAGCAGTTTAGCTACTAGCGGGCCACAAGAGACCCAGTACTTC; CDR3aa: CASSLATSGPQETQYF; v_gene: TRBV12-3/TRBV12-4; j_gene: TRBJ2-5; abundance: few; d_gene: TRBD2
CDR3nt: TGTGCCAGCATAGTCAGGGACGATGGGTACAATGAGCAGTTCTTC; CDR3aa: CASIVRDDGYNEQFF; v_gene: TRBV2; j_gene: TRBJ2-1; abundance: -; d_gene: -
CDR3nt: TGTGCCAGCCGTACCGGAGGTGGCGGGGAGCTGTTTTTT; CDR3aa: CASRTGGGGELFF; v_gene: TRBV6-5; j_gene: TRBJ2-2; abundance: few; d_gene: -
CDR3nt: TGTGCCAGTAGACCCGGGACAGGGGGCTACACCTTC; CDR3aa: CASRPGTGGYTF; v_gene: TRBV19; j_gene: TRBJ1-2; abundance: -; d_gene: TRBD1
CDR3nt: TGTGCCAGTACGGGTGGGGGCCTCGATCGGACTGAAGCTTTCTTT; CDR3aa: CASTGGGLDRTEAFF; v_gene: TRBV19; j_gene: TRBJ1-1; abundance: many; d_gene: -
CDR3nt: TGCAGCGTTTACCCTAGCAGCGGGAGATTCAATGAGCAGTTCTTC; CDR3aa: CSVYPSSGRFNEQFF; v_gene: TRBV29-1; j_gene: TRBJ2-1; abundance: once; d_gene: TRBD2
CDR3nt: TGCAGTGCCGAGACAGGGGATGGCTATGGCTACACCTTC; CDR3aa: CSAETGDGYGYTF; v_gene: TRBV20-1; j_gene: TRBJ1-2; abundance: -; d_gene: TRBD1
CDR3nt: TGTGCCAGCAGTTGCTGCCTAGCGGGGGGCCAAGAGACCCAGTACTTC; CDR3aa: CASSCCLAGGQETQYF; v_gene: TRBV6-5; j_gene: TRBJ2-5; abundance: few; d_gene: TRBD2
CDR3nt: TGTGCCAGCAGTGAAGGGGACATGCCCGAGCAGTACTTC; CDR3aa: CASSEGDMPEQYF; v_gene: TRBV2; j_gene: TRBJ2-7; abundance: many; d_gene: -
CDR3nt: TGTGCCACCAGTGATTTGCAAGGTAGAGGGGAGACCCAGTACTTC; CDR3aa: CATSDLQGRGETQYF; v_gene: TRBV24-1; j_gene: TRBJ2-5; abundance: many; d_gene: -
CDR3nt: TGCGCCAGCAGCCCTCGACAGGGCACCGCCGAGCAGTACTTC; CDR3aa: CASSPRQGTAEQYF; v_gene: TRBV4-1; j_gene: TRBJ2-7; abundance: many; d_gene: TRBD1
CDR3nt: TGTGCCAGCAGCTTAGCGCCAGGGGTCGCTGAAGCTTTCTTT; CDR3aa: CASSLAPGVAEAFF; v_gene: TRBV7-8; j_gene: TRBJ1-1; abundance: many; d_gene: -
CDR3nt: TGTGCCAGCAGCGTAGGGGGTGGGGGCAGGTCGTACGAGCAGTACTTC; CDR3aa: CASSVGGGGRSYEQYF; v_gene: TRBV9; j_gene: TRBJ2-7; abundance: -; d_gene: -
CDR3nt: TGTGCCAGCAGCCCCGGGACTAGCGGGAAAGGGGTCGAGCAGTACTTC; CDR3aa: CASSPGTSGKGVEQYF; v_gene: TRBV12-3/TRBV12-4; j_gene: TRBJ2-7; abundance: -; d_gene: TRBD2
CDR3nt: TGTGCCAGCAGTTTAGGCGGGGTGGGAGCGGAAGCTTTCTTT; CDR3aa: CASSLGGVGAEAFF; v_gene: TRBV10-3; j_gene: TRBJ1-1; abundance: -; d_gene: -
CDR3nt: TGTGCCAGCAGCTCCCCCTGGGGACAGGGGGTGGGAGAGACCCAGTACTTC; CDR3aa: CASSSPWGQGVGETQYF; v_gene: TRBV7-9; j_gene: TRBJ2-5; abundance: many; d_gene: TRBD1
CDR3nt: TGTGCCAGCAGTGAAAATGCGGGGGCCAGTGGCTACACCTTC; CDR3aa: CASSENAGASGYTF; v_gene: TRBV25-1; j_gene: TRBJ1-2; abundance: -; d_gene: -
CDR3nt: TGTGCCAGCAGTCCGTGGGGAAACAATCAGCCCCAGCATTTT; CDR3aa: CASSPWGNNQPQHF; v_gene: TRBV25-1; j_gene: TRBJ1-5; abundance: many; d_gene: -
CDR3nt: TGTGCCAGCACCCGAGGGGGGGGACTCTATGGCTACACCTTC; CDR3aa: CASTRGGGLYGYTF; v_gene: TRBV5-6; j_gene: TRBJ1-2; abundance: -; d_gene: -
CDR3nt: TGTGCTAGCGAGGGGGGCTCTGGGGCCAACGTCCTGACTTTC; CDR3aa: CASEGGSGANVLTF; v_gene: TRBV25-1; j_gene: TRBJ2-6; abundance: -; d_gene: -
CDR3nt: TGTGCCAGCAGCTTAGGACCGGGACAAACATACTCTGGGGCCAACGTCCTGACTTTC; CDR3aa: CASSLGPGQTYSGANVLTF; v_gene: TRBV7-8; j_gene: TRBJ2-6; abundance: many; d_gene: -
CDR3nt: TGTGCCAGCAGCTTGGACAGGAGGGGAAATTCACCCCTCCACTTT; CDR3aa: CASSLDRRGNSPLHF; v_gene: TRBV7-2; j_gene: TRBJ1-6; abundance: -; d_gene: TRBD1
CDR3nt: TGTGCCAGCAGGGCCCAGCAGTACTTC; CDR3aa: CASRAQQYF; v_gene: TRBV12-3/TRBV12-4; j_gene: TRBJ2-7; abundance: -; d_gene: -